Following are 14 T cell receptor beta chains from one sample sequenced in a study of cytomegalovirus exposure and HLA in healthy donors. Vbeta (60) and Jbeta (13) primers were used in the PCR. Assay used: immunoSEQ multiplex PCR; TCRdb lists only in-frame clones, some missing. This sample has about 200,000 clones, with over 75% found just once. What was sequenced was PBMCs. Source of these receptors: a woman aged 25 to 45 in good health and CMV-seronegative.

This chain's CDR3 is CASRALPGLAGGEQYF. The DNA of the CDR3 is TGTGCCAGCCGCGCTCTTCCGGGACTAGCGGGAGGCGAGCAGTACTTC. The chain links TRBV27 to TRBJ2-7; 15 nucleotides line up with TRBD2. V gave up 8 bases and J gave up 6 bases; unmatched junction bases: 11. Germline-derived CDR1 and CDR2 are MNHEY and SMNVEV (reference sequence). This CDR3 is 16 amino acids long.

The table lists this clone with a few counts. This chain joins TRBV10-2 and TRBJ1-2; 7 bases fit TRBD1. This CDR3 has 15 amino acids. Trimming removed 0 bases from V and 3 bases from J; junction bases left unmatched: 4. The germline V gene encodes CDR1 WSHSY and CDR2 SAAADI. CDR3 sequence reads: CASSESGQRYYGYTF. CDR3 bases: TGCGCCAGCAGTGAGTCGGGACAGCGATACTATGGCTACACCTTC.

The chain combines TRBV5-1 with TRBJ2-2; 13 bases match TRBD2. This CDR3 comprises 17 residues. Germline loops: CDR1 SGHRS, CDR2 YFSETQ. Trimming cost V 4 bases and J 2 bases; bases outside gene matches: 5. The CDR3 loop reads CASSPGTSGINTGELFF. The CDR3 DNA sequence: TGCGCCAGCAGCCCCGGGACTAGCGGGATTAACACCGGGGAGCTGTTTTTT.

CDR3 amino acids: CASSLTGFTEAFF. The CDR3 region has the DNA TGTGCCAGCAGTCTGACAGGGTTCACTGAAGCTTTCTTT. V and J are TRBV6-1 and TRBJ1-1; 7 bases are a match to TRBD1. Germline CDR1 reads MNHNS; CDR2 reads SASEGT. This CDR3 is 13 amino acids long. V shed 5 bases and J 4 bases; nucleotides not matched to a gene: 4.

This clone was observed a few times. The gene calls are TRBV5-4 and TRBJ2-5; 11 bases are shared with TRBD1. Germline V gene lookup returns CDR1 SGHNT and CDR2 YYREEE (reference sequence). Trimming at V came to 6 bases and at J to 2 bases, leaving 6 bases not matched to a gene. CDR3 size: 15 residues. The CDR3 here is CASNLGTGGQETQYF. The CDR3 nucleotides read TGTGCCAGCAATCTGGGGACAGGGGGACAAGAGACCCAGTACTTC.

J is TRBJ1-5 and V is TRBV6-1; 7 nucleotides line up with TRBD1. This CDR3 has 18 amino acids. Germline V lookup: CDR1 MNHNS, CDR2 SASEGT. V was pared by 2 bases and J by 5 bases, with 15 bases of the junction left unmatched. The CDR3 nucleotides are TGTGCCAGCAGTGAAAGGATCCCAGGGGGGATTCAAGATCAGCCCCAGCATTTT. Protein product: CASSERIPGGIQDQPQHF.

The V and J genes are TRBV4-2 and TRBJ1-4; D call uncertain. Per germline, CDR1 LGHNA and CDR2 YNFKEQ. Trimming left V 5 bases short and J 5 bases short, with 15 bases between. The CDR3 loop spans 15 amino acids. The CDR3 DNA sequence: TGTGCCAGCAGCTCTCGTATAGGCGGAAATGAAAAACTGTTTTTT. Protein sequence: CASSSRIGGNEKLFF.

The CDR3 DNA reads as TGCAGCGTTGAAGATCAGGGACAGGGCGACGAGCAGTACTTC. This translates into CSVEDQGQGDEQYF. The J gene is TRBJ2-5, the V gene TRBV29-1; 9 bases align to TRBD1. Near its end, the DNA agrees better with TRBJ2-7, so the J call may be wrong. Germline V gene lookup returns CDR1 SQVTM and CDR2 ANQGSEA. The CDR3 covers 14 residues.

The V call is TRBV6-5, the J call TRBJ1-4, with D unclear. The CDR3 is 16 residues long. Germline values: CDR1 MNHEY, CDR2 SVGAGI. V was shortened by 0 bases and J by 5 bases, with 13 bases between the two germline ends. The CDR3, as DNA: TGTGCCAGCAGTTACTCGATCAGCAGGAGGAATGAAAAACTGTTTTTT. This codes for CASSYSISRRNEKLFF.

The V gene is TRBV5-6, the J gene TRBJ1-2, with TRBD1 matching over 11 bases. Germline CDR1 SGHDT, CDR2 YYEEEE. CDR3 size: 16 residues. Trimming took 1 base from V and 7 from J; bases not matched to a gene: 9. Written as DNA, the CDR3 is TGTGCCAGCAGCTTGTTCGTTGGACAGGGGGCTCGTGGCTACACCTTC. Its protein is CASSLFVGQGARGYTF.

The chain combines TRBV10-3 with TRBJ2-7; D ambiguous. The CDR3 covers 17 residues. Per germline, CDR1 ENHRY and CDR2 SYGVKD. Trimming cost V 4 bases and J 2 bases, with 21 bases left between them. The chain's CDR3 is CAISVLEKKSLTYEQYF. Here the CDR3 DNA reads TGTGCCATCAGTGTGTTAGAAAAAAAATCCCTTACCTACGAGCAGTACTTC.

The rearrangement links TRBV2 to TRBJ2-2; D possibly corresponds to TRBD2 (6 bases). Germline-derived CDR1 and CDR2 are SNHLY and FYNNEI. Trimming took 4 bases from V and 4 from J, leaving 16 bases between them. The length of the CDR3 is 16 residues. CDR3: CASSGAPGEVTGELFF. For the CDR3, the DNA is TGTGCCAGCAGTGGGGCCCCGGGGGAGGTCACCGGGGAGCTGTTTTTT.

This rearrangement joins TRBV13 to TRBJ1-1; maybe TRBD1 (5 bases). V lost 5 bases, J lost 1 base, and 14 bases lay in between. Germline lookup yields CDR1 PRHDT and CDR2 FYEKMQ (reference sequence). The CDR3 is made up of 15 amino acids. The CDR3 spells CASSNLRGENTEAFF. In DNA, the CDR3 is TGTGCCAGCAGCAATCTCCGGGGGGAGAACACTGAAGCTTTCTTT.

There are a few counts of this clone. The chain couples TRBV4-2 to TRBJ1-4, with unresolved D. With 0 bases removed from V and 2 bases from J, the gap between germline ends came to 7 bases. The CDR3 contains 15 residues. Germline V lookup: CDR1 LGHNA, CDR2 YNFKEQ. CDR3 sequence (DNA): TGTGCCAGCAGCCAAGAGCAGAGGACTAATGAAAAACTGTTTTTT. Its protein product is CASSQEQRTNEKLFF.